This T cell receptor beta chain was profiled in a study of PD-L1 blockade in urothelial cancer (dated by TCRdb to about 2017). General notes on the study: Every patient began therapy at some point between 2014 and 2015 and was given atezolizumab 1,200 mg intravenously every 3 weeks. About 85% of the roughly 29 patients were males with bladder-origin urothelial cancer, and about 65% of the 29 reported a prior smoking history. Patients had an ECOG performance status of 0 or 1 and had received between 0 and 3 prior chemotherapy regimens. Blood samples were analyzed at 3 weeks after treatment start (second dose) and at 6 weeks after treatment start. Blood samples gave median yields of about 150,000 T cells and 83,000 or so unique TCRs, along with a median clonality of approximately 0.08. An exploratory multi-omic analysis was conducted of the somatic, immune and clinical correlates of response to PD-L1 blockade with atezolizumab in urothelial cancer. Pretreatment tumor samples, along with matched peripheral blood serially collected before and after atezolizumab treatment, were subjected to TCR sequencing. Progression-free survival longer than 6 months counted as durable clinical benefit, and TCR features were additionally tested against both progression-free and overall survival. Whole exome sequencing and RNA sequencing of pretreatment tumors were performed alongside TCR sequencing in the same patients. Durable clinical benefit was achieved by nine patients but not by the remaining 20. Pretreatment blood TCR-seq was available for nearly 30 patients, at least one posttreatment blood collection was obtained for approximately 25 patients, and tumor TCR-seq was available for approximately 25 patients. Study-wide findings and limitations: Improved progression-free and overall survival was found to be associated with pretreatment peripheral blood TCR clonality below the median. Small sample size (n ≈ 29) and many exploratory analyses mean the results are intended to be hypothesis-generating. At 3 weeks after the start of treatment, tumor-associated TCR clones in peripheral blood had expanded more in patients with durable benefit (n of about 21, p = 0.022).

Synthetic TCR analog templates were spiked into each PCR so that absolute template abundance could be estimated from read counts. Using the immunoSEQ assay, TCRbeta CDR3 regions were amplified from genomic DNA with bias-controlled V and J gene primers. Sequencing of rearranged TCRbeta segments was performed at approximately 20X coverage. In the paper's pipeline: Clustering was used to correct sequencing errors, and CDR3s were annotated against IMGT to assign V, D and J genes. Downstream analyses used only productive TCRbeta rearrangements, leaving out any out-of-frame or stop-codon sequences. Clonality was computed as one minus Shannon entropy normalized by the log of the number of unique productive sequences. Clones differing between time points or between blood and tumor were identified by Fisher's exact test with Benjamini-Hochberg correction at adjusted p below 0.01. Sourced from immuneACCESS, this table was stored by TCRdb with only in-frame sequences that have V and J called. A share of the clones is absent; for the studies checked, an unresolved V gene accounts for under half, and the remainder has no known explanation. That table is the source of V, J and clone size, and D and trimming were worked out from the DNA. The sample data list approximately 50,000 clones, and roughly 80% of these were observed just once. The top ten hold approximately 1.3% of the sample.

CDR1 and CDR2, looked up from the germline V gene, are SGHAT and FQNNGV. The CDR3 contains 15 residues, cysteine and phenylalanine counted. Of all the DNA, just the CDR3 is kept, 45 bases in frame from base 1. V is cut by 5 bases and J by 0 bases, and the space between the germline ends is 8 bases. In light of the paper, this sample's time point label describes: pretreatment peripheral blood. The cohort comprised 25 to 35 patients with locally advanced or metastatic urothelial carcinoma treated at Memorial Sloan Kettering on a trial protocol. Peripheral blood mononuclear cells were collected pretreatment and during treatment, with between 1 and 8 total time points obtained per patient. The Qiagen DNeasy Blood extraction kit was used to purify genomic DNA from total PBMCs and tumor samples. Collected pretreatment and during treatment, PBMCs were isolated and stored as previously described. Details on this clone: The clone's antigen remains unknown. Per-nucleotide qualities are absent, and no much larger clonotype sits a single base away.

The chain joins TRBV11-2 to TRBJ1-6; the D segment cannot be called with confidence. The clonotype comes from a man over 45 with urothelial cancer. Here the sequenced sample was PBMCs, taken around atezolizumab (anti-PD-L1) treatment. The CDR3 protein: CASSPSSSYNSPLHF. The DNA reads as follows: TGTGCCAGCAGCCCGAGTAGCTCCTATAATTCACCCCTCCACTTT.